This T cell receptor beta chain appears in the sequencing data of a study of blood T cell repertoires in COVID-19. Study-wide background: Spain, Italy and the United States supplied samples that represented acute and convalescent COVID-19.

The J segment lost 4 bases and the V segment lost 3 bases, leaving 12 bases of the junction unmatched. Germline V gene lookup returns CDR1 MGHRA and CDR2 YSYEKL. The CDR3 is 17 residues long. Per the authors' pipeline: Reference gene primer amplification in the assay estimated nucleated cell counts. The data were produced by immunoSEQ multiplex PCR, yet TCRdb's version contains in-frame clones alone and is incomplete. D and trimming come from the DNA, and the V and J calls and clone size come from that table. There are 70,000 to 90,000 clones in the sample; roughly 80% occur only once, and 15% to 20% lies in the top ten.

V gene TRBV4-1 combines with J gene TRBJ1-1; 9 bases are a match to TRBD1. Material: peripheral blood. This TCR came from a woman aged 55-69 years with acute or convalescent COVID-19. This CDR3 reads CASSHLQTGGIGTEAFF. The CDR3 region has the DNA TGCGCCAGCAGCCATCTCCAGACAGGGGGGATAGGCACTGAAGCTTTCTTT.